This T cell receptor beta chain is drawn from a study of tumor-infiltrating lymphocytes in oesophageal squamous cell carcinoma. One entry per CDR3 protein, called by TCRdb with MiXCR from the PCR reads. The sample consists of around 15,000 distinct CDR3 sequences, over 50% of them appearing once. The clonotype was recovered from a female donor with esophageal squamous cell carcinoma. Sequences were obtained from esophageal tumor tissue.

CDR3: CASSRVGTVSYEQYF. In DNA, the CDR3 is TGTGCCAGCAGCCGTGTGGGGACAGTATCCTACGAGCAGTACTTC. The J gene is TRBJ2-7, the V gene TRBV7-2; 7 bases are shared with TRBD1. After removal of 5 bases from V and 1 base from J, the junction contained 8 bases not matched to a gene. The CDR3 has 15 residues. CDR1 is SGHTA and CDR2 is FQGNSA in the germline V gene.